This is a list of T cell receptor beta chains from one sample in a study of T cells in tuberculosis. Only in-frame clones appear in the TCRdb table, and some are missing; sequencing was by immunoSEQ multiplex PCR. The sample carries some 30,000 clones, about 82% recorded once. Sequenced here: PBMCs, sampled at tuberculosis diagnosis. These receptors all stem from an adult with tuberculosis. Each CDR3 is given with its conserved first and last residue. Fields, in order: J gene, V gene, clone size, D gene, CDR3 protein, CDR3 DNA. The D gene is left open where the match is weak. The size field is filled for only some rows; it gives once, few, many or a size class.

TRBJ1-1,TRBV20-1,once,.,CSAIEGGAFF,TGCAGTGCTATAGAGGGGGGTGCTTTCTTT
TRBJ2-2,TRBV11-2,.,.,CASSLGQNTGELFF,TGTGCCAGCAGCCTGGGACAGAACACCGGGGAGCTGTTTTTT
TRBJ1-2,TRBV29-1,.,TRBD1,CSVGDRAYTF,TGCAGCGTCGGCGACAGGGCCTACACCTTC
TRBJ2-3,TRBV19,.,TRBD2,CASSIKLAGAVSTDTQYF,TGTGCCAGTAGTATTAAACTAGCGGGAGCCGTGAGCACAGATACGCAGTATTTT
TRBJ2-5,TRBV6-5,.,TRBD1,CASSLQGELQETQYF,TGTGCCAGCAGTCTACAGGGGGAGTTACAAGAGACCCAGTACTTC
TRBJ2-7,TRBV5-8,few,.,CASSLDYSYEQYF,TGTGCCAGCAGCTTGGACTACTCCTACGAGCAGTACTTC
TRBJ1-1,TRBV7-3,large,.,CASSSTMNTEAFF,TGTGCCAGCAGCTCGACTATGAACACTGAAGCTTTCTTT
TRBJ1-2,TRBV29-1,few,.,CSVDGGAGGYTF,TGCAGCGTTGATGGGGGCGCGGGTGGCTACACCTTC
TRBJ2-3,TRBV5-5,once,TRBD2,CASSLISLAGITDTQYF,TGTGCCAGCAGCCTGATCTCACTAGCGGGGATCACAGATACGCAGTATTTT
TRBJ1-6,TRBV6-1,.,TRBD1,CASSLQGANSPLHF,TGTGCCAGCAGTTTACAGGGGGCGAATTCACCCCTCCACTTT
TRBJ2-3,TRBV4-1,few,TRBD1,CASSSQGAAADTQYF,TGCGCCAGCAGCTCCCAGGGGGCGGCCGCAGATACGCAGTATTTT
TRBJ1-2,TRBV27,.,TRBD1,CASSLSSTRTGRKGYTF,TGTGCCAGCAGTTTATCCTCAACACGGACAGGGAGGAAAGGCTACACCTTC
TRBJ2-7,TRBV19,once,TRBD1,CASSGLAGGLRGEQYF,TGTGCCAGTAGTGGACTTGCAGGGGGCCTCCGTGGCGAGCAGTACTTC
TRBJ2-1,TRBV29-1,few,TRBD1,CSVAGTGHNEQFF,TGCAGCGTTGCCGGGACAGGCCACAATGAGCAGTTCTTC
TRBJ2-7,TRBV5-1,.,TRBD2,CASSLSSGGASEQYF,TGCGCCAGCAGCCTCTCTAGCGGGGGGGCCTCCGAGCAGTACTTC
TRBJ1-3,TRBV5-1,.,TRBD1,CASSSQGASGNTIYF,TGCGCCAGCAGCTCACAGGGGGCTTCAGGAAACACCATATATTTT
TRBJ1-3,TRBV7-2,.,.,CASSFLSASGNTIYF,TGTGCCAGCAGCTTCCTATCCGCCTCTGGAAACACCATATATTTT
TRBJ1-5,TRBV29-1,.,.,CSVAQGRDQPQHF,TGCAGCGTTGCGCAGGGGAGGGATCAGCCCCAGCATTTT
TRBJ2-7,TRBV28,once,TRBD2,CATRRSSGSHEQYF,TGTGCCACCCGCCGGTCTAGCGGGAGCCACGAGCAGTACTTC
TRBJ2-1,TRBV9,.,TRBD2,CASSVGLAGDIDEQFF,TGTGCCAGCAGCGTAGGACTAGCGGGGGACATCGATGAGCAGTTCTTC
TRBJ2-3,TRBV25-1,.,.,CASSIQGRDTQYF,TGTGCCAGCAGTATCCAGGGTAGAGATACGCAGTATTTT
TRBJ2-3,TRBV21-1,once,.,CASSSLAGGPPDTQYF,TGTGCCAGCAGCAGCCTAGCGGGGGGGCCCCCAGATACGCAGTATTTT
TRBJ2-7,TRBV19,.,.,CASSITRGYEQYF,TGTGCCAGTAGTATTACCAGGGGATACGAGCAGTACTTC
TRBJ1-3,TRBV7-2,once,TRBD1,CATGTGGRVSGNTIYF,TGTGCCACCGGGACAGGGGGCCGCGTCTCTGGAAACACCATATATTTT
TRBJ1-1,TRBV9,.,.,CASSVGGSWNTEAFF,TGTGCCAGCAGCGTAGGAGGCAGCTGGAACACTGAAGCTTTCTTT
TRBJ2-1,TRBV6-1,.,.,CASSDWRILDEQFF,TGTGCCAGCAGTGATTGGAGGATCTTGGATGAGCAGTTCTTC
TRBJ2-7,TRBV5-4,.,.,CASSPKPGVSYEQYF,TGTGCCAGCAGCCCCAAGCCCGGTGTCTCCTACGAGCAGTACTTC
TRBJ2-5,TRBV19,.,.,CASSRLTQETQYF,TGTGCCAGTAGCCGACTCACCCAAGAGACCCAGTACTTC
TRBJ2-4,TRBV5-6,once,TRBD2,CASSLGLAGVGAKNIQYF,TGTGCCAGCAGTTTGGGACTAGCGGGGGTGGGAGCCAAAAACATTCAGTACTTC
TRBJ1-5,TRBV11-2,.,.,CASSLEVGGGGNQPQHF,TGTGCCAGCAGCTTAGAGGTAGGGGGGGGAGGCAATCAGCCCCAGCATTTT
TRBJ1-4,TRBV21-1,once,.,CASSKGDITNEKLFF,TGTGCCAGCAGCAAAGGGGACATCACTAATGAAAAACTGTTTTTT
TRBJ2-2,TRBV7-6,.,.,CASSLGNRNTGELFF,TGTGCCAGCAGCTTAGGGAACAGGAACACCGGGGAGCTGTTTTTT
TRBJ2-7,TRBV5-1,.,TRBD2,CASSLDPGEGREQYF,TGCGCCAGCAGCTTGGATCCGGGGGAGGGACGCGAGCAGTACTTC
TRBJ2-3,TRBV2,.,.,CASKRTDLPDTQYF,TGTGCCAGCAAAAGGACAGACTTGCCAGATACGCAGTATTTT
TRBJ1-5,TRBV5-6,.,.,CASTLGGFGNQPQHF,TGTGCCAGCACCCTGGGGGGTTTTGGCAATCAGCCCCAGCATTTT
TRBJ2-6,TRBV27,.,TRBD2,CASSSPRGGLGANVLTF,TGTGCCAGCAGTTCACCCCGGGGAGGGCTTGGGGCCAACGTCCTGACTTTC
TRBJ2-7,TRBV6-4,.,.,CAIWRGKSSYEQYF,TGTGCCATTTGGCGGGGAAAAAGCTCCTACGAGCAGTACTTC
TRBJ1-2,TRBV5-4,.,TRBD1,CASSPDRGKYGYTF,TGTGCCAGCAGCCCGGACAGGGGAAAGTATGGCTACACCTTC
TRBJ2-1,TRBV12-5,.,.,CASGLGQGGPGNEQFF,TGTGCTAGTGGTTTGGGCCAGGGGGGCCCGGGTAATGAGCAGTTCTTC
TRBJ1-1,TRBV2,.,.,CASSEGAGNTEAFF,TGTGCCAGCAGTGAAGGGGCAGGGAACACTGAAGCTTTCTTT